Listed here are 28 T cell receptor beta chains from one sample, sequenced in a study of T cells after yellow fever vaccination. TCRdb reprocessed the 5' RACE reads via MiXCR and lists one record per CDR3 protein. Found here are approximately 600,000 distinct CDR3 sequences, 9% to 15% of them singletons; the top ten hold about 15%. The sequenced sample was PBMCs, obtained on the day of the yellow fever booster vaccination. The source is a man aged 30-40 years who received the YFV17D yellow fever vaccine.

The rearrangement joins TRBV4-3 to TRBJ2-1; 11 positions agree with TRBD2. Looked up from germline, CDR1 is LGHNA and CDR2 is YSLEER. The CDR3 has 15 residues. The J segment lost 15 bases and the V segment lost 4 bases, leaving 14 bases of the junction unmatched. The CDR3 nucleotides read TGCGCCAGCAGCCCGACAAGACAACTAGCGGGAGAGTCGTTCTTC. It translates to CASSPTRQLAGESFF.

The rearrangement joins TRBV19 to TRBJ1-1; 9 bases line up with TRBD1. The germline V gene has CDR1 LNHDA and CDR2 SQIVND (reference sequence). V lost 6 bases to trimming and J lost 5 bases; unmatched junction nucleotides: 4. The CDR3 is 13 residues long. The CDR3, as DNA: TGTGCCAGTAGACAGGGGGCTTGGACTGAAGCTTTCTTT. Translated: CASRQGAWTEAFF.

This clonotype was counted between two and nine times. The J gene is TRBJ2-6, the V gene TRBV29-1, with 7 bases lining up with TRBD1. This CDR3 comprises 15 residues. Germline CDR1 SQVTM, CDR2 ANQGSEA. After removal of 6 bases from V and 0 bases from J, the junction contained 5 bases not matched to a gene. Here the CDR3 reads CSVGTASSGANVLTF. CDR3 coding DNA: TGCAGCGTCGGGACAGCCAGCTCTGGGGCCAACGTCCTGACTTTC.

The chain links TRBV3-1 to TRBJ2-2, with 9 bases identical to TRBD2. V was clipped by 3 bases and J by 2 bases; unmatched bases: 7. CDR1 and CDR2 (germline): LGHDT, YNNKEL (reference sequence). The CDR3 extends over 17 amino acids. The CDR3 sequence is CASSHHGTSRNTGELFF. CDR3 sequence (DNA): TGTGCCAGCAGCCATCACGGGACTAGCAGAAACACCGGGGAGCTGTTTTTT. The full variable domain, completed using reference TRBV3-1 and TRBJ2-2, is DTAVSQTPKYLVTQMGNDKSIKCEQNLGHDTMYWYKQDSKKFLKIMFSYNNKELIINETVPNRFSPKSPDKAHLNLHINSLELGDSAVYFCASSHHGTSRNTGELFFGEGSRLTVL.

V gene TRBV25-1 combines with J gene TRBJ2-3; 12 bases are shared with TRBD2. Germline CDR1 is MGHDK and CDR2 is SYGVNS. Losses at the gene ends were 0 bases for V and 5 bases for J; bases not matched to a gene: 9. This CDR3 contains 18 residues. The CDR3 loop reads CASSEYKTSGSALDTQYF. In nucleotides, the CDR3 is TGTGCCAGCAGTGAATATAAGACTAGCGGGAGTGCTTTAGATACGCAGTATTTT.

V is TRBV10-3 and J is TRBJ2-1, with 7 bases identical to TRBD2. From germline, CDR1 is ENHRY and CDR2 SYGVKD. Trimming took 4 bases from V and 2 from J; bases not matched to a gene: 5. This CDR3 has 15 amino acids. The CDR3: CAISGGAGAYNEQFF. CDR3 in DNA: TGTGCCATCAGTGGCGGGGCGGGAGCCTACAATGAGCAGTTCTTC.

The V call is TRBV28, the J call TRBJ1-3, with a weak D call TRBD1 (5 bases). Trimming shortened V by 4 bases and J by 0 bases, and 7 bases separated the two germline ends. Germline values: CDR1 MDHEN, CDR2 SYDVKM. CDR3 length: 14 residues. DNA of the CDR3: TGTGCCAGCAGTTGGGGGTACTCTGGAAACACCATATATTTT. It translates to CASSWGYSGNTIYF.

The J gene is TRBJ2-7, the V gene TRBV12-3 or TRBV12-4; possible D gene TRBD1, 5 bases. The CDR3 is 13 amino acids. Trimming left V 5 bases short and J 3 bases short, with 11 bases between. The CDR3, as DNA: TGTGCCAGCAGTCCGTCGACAGTCTACGAGCAGTACTTC. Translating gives CASSPSTVYEQYF.

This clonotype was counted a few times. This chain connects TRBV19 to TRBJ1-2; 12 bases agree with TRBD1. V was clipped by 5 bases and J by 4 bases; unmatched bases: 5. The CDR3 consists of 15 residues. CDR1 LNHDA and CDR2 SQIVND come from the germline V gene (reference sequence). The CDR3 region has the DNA TGTGCCAGTAGTGGGACAGGGGGCGCCATCTATGGCTACACCTTC. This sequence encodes CASSGTGGAIYGYTF.

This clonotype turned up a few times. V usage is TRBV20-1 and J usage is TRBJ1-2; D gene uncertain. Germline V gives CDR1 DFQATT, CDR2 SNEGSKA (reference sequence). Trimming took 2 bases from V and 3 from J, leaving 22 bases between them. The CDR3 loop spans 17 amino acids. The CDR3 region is CSARRTETTSFDYGYTF. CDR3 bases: TGCAGTGCTAGAAGGACGGAGACTACGAGTTTTGACTATGGCTACACCTTC.

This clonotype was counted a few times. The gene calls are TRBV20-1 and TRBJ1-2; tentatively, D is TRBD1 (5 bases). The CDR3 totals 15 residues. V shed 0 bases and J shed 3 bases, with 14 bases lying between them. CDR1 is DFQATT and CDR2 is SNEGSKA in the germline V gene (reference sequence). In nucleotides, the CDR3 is TGCAGTGCTAGAGATGTGGCCGGGGGTGACTATGGCTACACCTTC. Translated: CSARDVAGGDYGYTF.

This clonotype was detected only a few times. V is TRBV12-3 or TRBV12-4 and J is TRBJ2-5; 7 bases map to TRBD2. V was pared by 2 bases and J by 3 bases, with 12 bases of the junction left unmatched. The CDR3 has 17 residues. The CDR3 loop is CASSLYGGSGGEETQYF. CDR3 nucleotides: TGTGCCAGCAGTTTATACGGCGGGAGCGGAGGGGAAGAGACCCAGTACTTC.

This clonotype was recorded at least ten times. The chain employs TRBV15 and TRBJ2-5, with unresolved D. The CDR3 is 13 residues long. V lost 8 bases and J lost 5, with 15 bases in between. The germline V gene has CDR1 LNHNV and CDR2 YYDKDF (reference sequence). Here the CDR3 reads CATQPPTWETQYF. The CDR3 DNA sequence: TGTGCCACCCAACCACCAACCTGGGAGACCCAGTACTTC.

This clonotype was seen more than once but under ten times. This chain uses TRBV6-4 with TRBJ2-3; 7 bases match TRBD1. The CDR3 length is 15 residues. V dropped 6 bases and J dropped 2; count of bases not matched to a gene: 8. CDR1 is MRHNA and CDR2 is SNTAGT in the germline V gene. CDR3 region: CASSPTGTDTDTQYF. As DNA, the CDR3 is TGTGCCAGCAGCCCAACAGGGACAGACACAGATACGCAGTATTTT.

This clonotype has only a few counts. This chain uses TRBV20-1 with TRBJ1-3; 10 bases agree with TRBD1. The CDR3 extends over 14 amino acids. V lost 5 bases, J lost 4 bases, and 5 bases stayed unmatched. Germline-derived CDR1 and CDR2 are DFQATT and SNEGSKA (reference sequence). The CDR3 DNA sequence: TGCAGTGCTGGGGACAGGGGTAAAGGAAACACCATATATTTT. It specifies CSAGDRGKGNTIYF.

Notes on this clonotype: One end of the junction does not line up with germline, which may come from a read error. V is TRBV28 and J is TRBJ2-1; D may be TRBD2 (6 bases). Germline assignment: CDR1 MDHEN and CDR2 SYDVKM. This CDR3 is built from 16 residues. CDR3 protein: CASSGGTPESYNEPFF. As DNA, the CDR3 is TGTGCCAGCAGTGGGGGGACTCCCGAGTCCTACAATGAGCCGTTCTTC.

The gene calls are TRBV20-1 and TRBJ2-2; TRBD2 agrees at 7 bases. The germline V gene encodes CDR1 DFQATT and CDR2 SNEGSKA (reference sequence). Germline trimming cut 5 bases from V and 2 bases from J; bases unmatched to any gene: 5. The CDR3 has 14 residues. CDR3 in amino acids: CSAAGTINTGELFF. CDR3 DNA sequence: TGCAGTGCTGCCGGGACTATAAACACCGGGGAGCTGTTTTTT.

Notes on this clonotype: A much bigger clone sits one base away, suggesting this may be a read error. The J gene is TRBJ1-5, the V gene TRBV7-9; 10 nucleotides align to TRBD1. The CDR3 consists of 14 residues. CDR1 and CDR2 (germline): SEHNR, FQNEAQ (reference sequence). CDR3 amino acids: CASSLGQGSQPRHF. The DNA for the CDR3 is TGTGCCAGCAGCCTGGGACAGGGGAGTCAGCCCCGGCATTTT.

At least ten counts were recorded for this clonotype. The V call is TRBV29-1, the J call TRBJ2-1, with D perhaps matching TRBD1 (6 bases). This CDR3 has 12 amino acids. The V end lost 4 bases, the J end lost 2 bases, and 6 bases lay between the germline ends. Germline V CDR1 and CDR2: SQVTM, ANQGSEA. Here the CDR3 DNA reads TGCAGCGTTGGGGACACCTACAATGAGCAGTTCTTC. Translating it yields CSVGDTYNEQFF.

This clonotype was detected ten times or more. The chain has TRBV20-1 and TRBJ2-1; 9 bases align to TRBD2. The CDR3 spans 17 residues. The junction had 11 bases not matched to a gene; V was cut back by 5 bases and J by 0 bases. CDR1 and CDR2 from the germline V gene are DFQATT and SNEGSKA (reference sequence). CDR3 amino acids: CSARSGLAFSSYNEQFF. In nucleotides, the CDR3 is TGCAGTGCTCGCTCCGGACTAGCGTTTAGCTCCTACAATGAGCAGTTCTTC.

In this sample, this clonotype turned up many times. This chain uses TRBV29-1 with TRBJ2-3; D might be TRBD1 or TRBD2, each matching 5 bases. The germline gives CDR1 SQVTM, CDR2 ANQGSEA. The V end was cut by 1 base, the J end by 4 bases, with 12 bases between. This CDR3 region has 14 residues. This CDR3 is CSVEGGRDADTQYF. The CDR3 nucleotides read TGCAGCGTTGAAGGGGGCAGGGACGCAGATACGCAGTATTTT.

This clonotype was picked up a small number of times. CDR3 amino acids: CASSLGPGARNQPQHF. CDR3 in DNA: TGTGCCAGCAGCTTAGGCCCAGGGGCCCGCAATCAGCCCCAGCATTTT. The V and J genes are TRBV7-2 and TRBJ1-5; D is possibly TRBD1 (6 bases). V dropped 1 base and J dropped 2 bases, with 12 bases sitting between them. Per germline, CDR1 SGHTA and CDR2 FQGNSA. This CDR3 is built from 16 residues.

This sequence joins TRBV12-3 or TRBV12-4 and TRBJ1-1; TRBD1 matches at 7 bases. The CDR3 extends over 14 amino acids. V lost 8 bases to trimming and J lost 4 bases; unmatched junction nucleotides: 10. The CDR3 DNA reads TGTGCCAGCCGATCAACAGGGGTGTTCACTGAAGCTTTCTTT. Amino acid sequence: CASRSTGVFTEAFF.

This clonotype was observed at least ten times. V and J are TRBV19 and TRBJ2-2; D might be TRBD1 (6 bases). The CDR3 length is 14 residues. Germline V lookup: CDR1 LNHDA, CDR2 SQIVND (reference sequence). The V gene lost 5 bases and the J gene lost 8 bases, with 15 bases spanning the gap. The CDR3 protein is CASSSGQLAGELFF. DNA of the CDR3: TGTGCCAGTAGTTCTGGACAGCTGGCTGGGGAGCTGTTTTTT.

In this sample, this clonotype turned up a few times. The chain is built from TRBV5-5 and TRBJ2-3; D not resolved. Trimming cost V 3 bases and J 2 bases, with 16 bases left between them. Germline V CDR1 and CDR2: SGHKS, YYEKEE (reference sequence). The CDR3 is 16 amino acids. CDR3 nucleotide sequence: TGTGCCAGCAGCTGGACGTCTCCCCCTTTCACAGATACGCAGTATTTT. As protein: CASSWTSPPFTDTQYF.

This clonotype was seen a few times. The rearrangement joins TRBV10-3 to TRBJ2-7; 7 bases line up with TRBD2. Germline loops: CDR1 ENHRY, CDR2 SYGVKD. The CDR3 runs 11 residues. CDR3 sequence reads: CASREDYEQYF. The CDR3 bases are TGTGCATCCCGGGAGGACTACGAGCAGTACTTC.

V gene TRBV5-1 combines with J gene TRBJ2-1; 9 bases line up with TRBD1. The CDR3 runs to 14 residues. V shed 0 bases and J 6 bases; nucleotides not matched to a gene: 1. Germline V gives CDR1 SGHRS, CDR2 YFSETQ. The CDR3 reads CASSLDRGLNEQFF. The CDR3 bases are TGCGCCAGCAGCTTGGACAGGGGGCTCAATGAGCAGTTCTTC.

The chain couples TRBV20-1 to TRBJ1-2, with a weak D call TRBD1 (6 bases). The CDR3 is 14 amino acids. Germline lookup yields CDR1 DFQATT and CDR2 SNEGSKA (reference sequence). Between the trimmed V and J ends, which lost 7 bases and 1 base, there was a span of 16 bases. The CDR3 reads CSGRGVRGNYGYTF. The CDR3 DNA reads TGCAGTGGGAGGGGGGTAAGGGGTAACTATGGCTACACCTTC.